The next 25 T cell receptor beta chains were all read from a single sample in a study of cytomegalovirus exposure and HLA in healthy donors. Use of 60 Vbeta and 13 Jbeta primers characterized the PCR. TCRdb keeps only in-frame clones here, not all; method: immunoSEQ multiplex PCR. The top ten hold over 0.2% of the sample, which has approximately 110,000 clones, over 80% seen once. Sequencing was performed on PBMCs. Every receptor here comes from a man aged 50 to 60 in good health and CMV-seronegative.

V and J are TRBV6-6 and TRBJ2-4; TRBD1 is a possible D gene (6 bases). The CDR3 extends over 16 amino acids. Germline lookup yields CDR1 MNHNY and CDR2 SVGAGI (reference sequence). With 5 bases removed from V and 0 bases from J, the gap between germline ends came to 14 bases. The CDR3 nucleotides are TGTGCCAGCAGTCCAAGGACAGTACTAGCCAAAAACATTCAGTACTTC. Protein product: CASSPRTVLAKNIQYF.

The chain carries TRBV27 and TRBJ1-5, with D possibly TRBD1 on 5 matching bases. Trimming shortened V by 6 bases and J by 2 bases, and 17 bases separated the two germline ends. Germline values: CDR1 MNHEY, CDR2 SMNVEV (reference sequence). CDR3 size: 16 residues. This chain's CDR3 is CASSGGEGFGNQPQHF. The CDR3 nucleotides are TGTGCCAGCAGCGGAGGGGAGGGTTTCGGCAATCAGCCCCAGCATTTT.

This clone was counted a single time. The V and J genes are TRBV4-1 and TRBJ2-3; TRBD1 aligns across 9 bases. The V gene's germline CDR1 is MGHRA and CDR2 YSYEKL. Trimming removed 5 bases from V and 4 bases from J; junction bases left unmatched: 10. CDR3 length: 16 amino acids. The CDR3 coding sequence is TGCGCCAGCAGCAATTCCCCGGGACAGGGAGCAGATACGCAGTATTTT. As protein: CASSNSPGQGADTQYF.

J is TRBJ2-3 and V is TRBV6-1, with TRBD2 matching 7 bases. CDR1 and CDR2 from the germline V gene are MNHNS and SASEGT. The J segment lost 2 bases and the V segment lost 5 bases, leaving 4 bases of the junction unmatched. The CDR3 runs to 14 residues. The CDR3: CASSWGGDTDTQYF. CDR3 DNA: TGTGCCAGCAGTTGGGGGGGGGACACAGATACGCAGTATTTT.

The table lists this clone with a few counts. The chain couples TRBV27 to TRBJ1-6; TRBD1 might be the D (5 bases). The ends were cut back, 4 bases at V and 10 bases at J, with 8 bases in the middle. CDR3 length: 12 residues. From germline, CDR1 is MNHEY and CDR2 SMNVEV (reference sequence). The CDR3 nucleotides are TGTGCCAGCAGTTATGGGGCCTCACCCCTCCACTTT. Its translation is CASSYGASPLHF.

The chain carries TRBV19 and TRBJ1-2; no clear D. From germline, CDR1 is LNHDA and CDR2 SQIVND (reference sequence). The V end was cut by 7 bases, the J end by 4 bases, with 16 bases between. The CDR3 has 14 amino acids. DNA for the CDR3: TGTGCCAGTATCGGGGAGGCTCGTGGCTATGGCTACACCTTC. This sequence encodes CASIGEARGYGYTF. The complete variable domain, with remaining parts taken from reference TRBV19 and TRBJ1-2, reads DGGITQSPKYLFRKEGQNVTLSCEQNLNHDAMYWYRQDPGQGLRLIYYSQIVNDFQKGDIAEGYSVSREKKESFPLTVTSAQKNPTAFYLCASIGEARGYGYTFGSGTRLTVV.

This chain joins TRBV14 and TRBJ2-5, with TRBD2 matching over 9 bases. The length of the CDR3 is 16 residues. CDR1 is SGHDN and CDR2 is FVKESK in the germline V gene. V lost 0 bases and J lost 7; bases outside the gene matches: 9. The CDR3 coding sequence is TGTGCCAGCAGCCAAGATTTTGCTAGCGGGATTGTGACCCAGTACTTC. Translating gives CASSQDFASGIVTQYF. The variable domain in full, completed from reference TRBV14 and TRBJ2-5, reads EAGVTQFPSHSVIEKGQTVTLRCDPISGHDNLYWYRRVMGKEIKFLLHFVKESKQDESGMPNNRFLAERTGGTYSTLKVQPAELEDSGVYFCASSQDFASGIVTQYFGPGTRLLVL.

The table lists this clone with a count of one. J is TRBJ1-2 and V is TRBV6-5, with 10 bases lining up with TRBD1. V lost 7 bases, J lost 4 bases, and 6 bases stayed unmatched. CDR3 length: 14 amino acids. CDR1 and CDR2 (germline): MNHEY, SVGAGI. CDR3 residues: CASNSRQGAYGYTF. The CDR3 region has the DNA TGTGCCAGCAACTCTAGACAGGGGGCCTATGGCTACACCTTC.

The J gene is TRBJ2-3, the V gene TRBV9, with TRBD2 matching over 9 bases. With V trimmed by 4 bases and J by 0 bases, 6 bases remained unmatched. Germline-derived CDR1 and CDR2 are SGDLS and YYNGEE. The CDR3 is 16 amino acids. CDR3 sequence reads: CASSRGTSPSTDTQYF. In DNA form, the CDR3 reads TGTGCCAGCAGCAGAGGGACTAGCCCTAGCACAGATACGCAGTATTTT.

This chain connects TRBV2 to TRBJ2-1, with D perhaps TRBD2 (8 bases). The germline V gene has CDR1 SNHLY and CDR2 FYNNEI. The CDR3 covers 16 residues. Deletions cut 3 bases from V and 6 bases from J, with 18 bases between. CDR3 nucleotide sequence: TGTGCCAGCAGTGACATAGGGGGCGGGGGGCTCAATGAGCAGTTCTTC. Amino acids: CASSDIGGGGLNEQFF.

The rearrangement links TRBV28 to TRBJ1-2, with 7 nucleotides matching TRBD1. From germline, CDR1 is MDHEN and CDR2 SYDVKM. V shed 7 bases, J shed 2 bases, and the junction held 10 bases outside the gene matches. CDR3 length: 15 amino acids. The CDR3 sequence is CASMTPTGRNYGYTF. CDR3 nucleotides: TGTGCCAGCATGACCCCGACAGGGAGGAACTATGGCTACACCTTC.

This clone appeared a few times. V gene TRBV23-1 combines with J gene TRBJ1-1, with 8 bases identical to TRBD1. TRBV23-1 is marked as an open reading frame, function uncertain. This CDR3 comprises 16 residues. The ends lost 2 bases at V and 2 bases at J; junction bases unmatched: 7. Here the CDR3 DNA reads TGCGCCAGCAGTCAACCCCGGGACAGGCAAAACACTGAAGCTTTCTTT. Its protein product is CASSQPRDRQNTEAFF.

V is TRBV6-5 and J is TRBJ2-7, with 8 bases aligning to TRBD1. V lost 4 bases, J lost 5 bases, and 10 bases stayed unmatched. This CDR3 spans 15 amino acids. The germline V gene encodes CDR1 MNHEY and CDR2 SVGAGI. Here the CDR3 DNA reads TGTGCCAGCAGTTCTATAGGACAGGGTCGGGACGAGCAGTACTTC. As protein: CASSSIGQGRDEQYF.

The chain couples TRBV7-7 to TRBJ2-7; TRBD2 agrees at 7 bases. CDR3 length equals 16 residues. V dropped 2 bases and J dropped 2; count of bases not matched to a gene: 9. Germline-derived CDR1 and CDR2 are SSHAT and FNYEAQ (reference sequence). The CDR3 loop is CASSLSGAEDTYEQYF. The CDR3 coding sequence is TGTGCCAGCAGCTTAAGCGGGGCAGAAGATACCTACGAGCAGTACTTC.

The V gene is TRBV11-2, the J gene TRBJ1-6; maybe TRBD1 (5 bases). CDR3 size: 15 residues. Germline values: CDR1 SGHAT, CDR2 FQNNGV. The V gene lost 4 bases and the J gene lost 8 bases, with 15 bases spanning the gap. This CDR3 is CASSWHGGTDSPLHF. CDR3 in DNA: TGTGCCAGCAGCTGGCACGGGGGTACTGATTCACCCCTCCACTTT.

This chain links TRBV7-2 with TRBJ2-1; 9 bases agree with TRBD1. V trimming: 1 base; J trimming: 7 bases; junction bases outside the gene matches: 8. Germline V gene lookup returns CDR1 SGHTA and CDR2 FQGNSA. There are 16 residues in the CDR3. CDR3: CASSLVPGQGGNEQFF. The CDR3 DNA reads TGTGCCAGCAGCTTAGTTCCGGGACAGGGTGGTAATGAGCAGTTCTTC.

This clone appeared once. This sequence joins TRBV4-2 and TRBJ2-1; D perhaps matches TRBD1 (5 bases). The CDR3 extends over 16 amino acids. Germline V gives CDR1 LGHNA, CDR2 YNFKEQ. The V end was cut by 4 bases, the J end by 2 bases, with 15 bases between. Written as DNA, the CDR3 is TGTGCCAGCAGCCCCGAAGTGTTAGGGGCCTACAATGAGCAGTTCTTC. It yields the protein CASSPEVLGAYNEQFF.

This rearrangement joins TRBV6-6 to TRBJ1-2; no reliable D call. V was pared by 0 bases and J by 9 bases, with 11 bases between. Germline values: CDR1 MNHNY, CDR2 SVGAGI (reference sequence). This CDR3 has 13 residues. The CDR3 region has the DNA TGTGCCAGCAGTTACTCAGGAGAGGGTCGCTACACCTTC. It specifies CASSYSGEGRYTF.

This chain uses TRBV9 with TRBJ2-1, with 8 nucleotides matching TRBD2. CDR1 and CDR2 from the germline V gene are SGDLS and YYNGEE. CDR3 length: 18 residues. J gave up 0 bases and V 3 bases, and 11 bases lay outside the gene matches. The CDR3 loop reads CASSDTSGLPGSYNEQFF. The CDR3 nucleotides are TGTGCCAGCAGCGATACTAGCGGCCTCCCGGGCTCCTACAATGAGCAGTTCTTC.

The V gene is TRBV10-3, the J gene TRBJ1-3; possibly TRBD1 for D (5 bases). Germline V CDR1 and CDR2: ENHRY, SYGVKD. The V end was cut by 6 bases, the J end by 2 bases, with 14 bases between. This CDR3 is built from 15 residues. As DNA, the CDR3 is TGTGCCATCAGCCCGACGGGACTTGCTGGAAACACCATATATTTT. Translation gives CAISPTGLAGNTIYF.

This rearrangement joins TRBV5-1 to TRBJ2-5, with D possibly being TRBD1 (6 bases). Looked up from germline, CDR1 is SGHRS and CDR2 is YFSETQ. The CDR3 loop spans 12 amino acids. V dropped 4 bases and J dropped 5 bases, with 9 bases sitting between them. CDR3 nucleotide sequence: TGCGCCAGCAGCCACAGGGAGGAGACCCAGTACTTC. As protein: CASSHREETQYF.

The rearrangement links TRBV30 to TRBJ1-2; no reliable D call. This CDR3 has 15 residues. Germline V gives CDR1 GTSNPN, CDR2 SVGIG (reference sequence). Deletions cut 2 bases from V and 3 bases from J, with 16 bases between. The CDR3: CAWSPPGWADYGYTF. The CDR3 DNA reads as TGTGCCTGGAGTCCACCAGGCTGGGCCGACTATGGCTACACCTTC.

The chain recombines TRBV6-1 with TRBJ2-7; TRBD1 matches at 9 bases. Germline V CDR1 and CDR2: MNHNS, SASEGT. V lost 4 bases and J lost 3; bases outside the gene matches: 4. The CDR3 is 14 residues long. CDR3 sequence (DNA): TGTGCCAGCAGTGCGACAGGGGGTAACTACGAGCAGTACTTC. Protein product: CASSATGGNYEQYF.

CDR3 sequence: CAISEWGSGTSSYNEQFF. In nucleotides, the CDR3 is TGTGCCATCAGTGAGTGGGGTAGCGGGACCTCCTCCTACAATGAGCAGTTCTTC. The rearrangement links TRBV10-3 to TRBJ2-1, with 8 nucleotides matching TRBD2. There are 18 residues in the CDR3. Looked up from germline, CDR1 is ENHRY and CDR2 is SYGVKD. The junction had 8 bases not matched to a gene; V was cut back by 1 base and J by 0 bases.

The chain carries TRBV6-5 and TRBJ2-7; D call uncertain. Germline CDR1 reads MNHEY; CDR2 reads SVGAGI. This CDR3 is built from 14 residues. The V end was cut by 2 bases, the J end by 3 bases, with 11 bases between. The CDR3 protein is CASSYQSPGYEQYF. The CDR3 DNA sequence: TGTGCCAGCAGTTACCAGTCCCCTGGCTACGAGCAGTACTTC.